These 2 T cell receptor beta chains came from one sample sequenced in a study of beta chain features in type 1 diabetes. Of the isolated RNA, all was reverse transcribed, and so the sequenced material was expressed TCRB transcripts. Sequenced by immunoSEQ multiplex PCR; TCRdb stores in-frame clones only, minus some. The sample holds 620,000 or so clones, around 15% seen once. The sample consisted of naive CD4+ T cells from blood. Every receptor here comes from a young man in good health.

CDR3 coding DNA: TGTGCCAGCAAGACGGGGGCGTCCTACGAGCAGTACTTC. Translation: CASKTGASYEQYF. The rearrangement uses TRBV27 and TRBJ2-7, with D perhaps TRBD1 or TRBD2 (6 bases each). Trimming removed 7 bases from V and 1 base from J, with 11 bases in between. The CDR3 runs to 13 residues. Germline V gives CDR1 MNHEY, CDR2 SMNVEV (reference sequence).

This chain connects TRBV7-2 to TRBJ2-7; 10 positions match TRBD2. Germline values: CDR1 SGHTA, CDR2 FQGNSA. The CDR3 has 15 amino acids. The trim removed 5 bases at V and 2 bases at J, leaving 6 bases unmatched. As DNA, the CDR3 is TGTGCCAGCAGCCTTCAGACTAGCGGGCCCTACGAGCAGTACTTC. The encoded protein is CASSLQTSGPYEQYF.